What follows describes a single T cell receptor beta chain. Its antigen is unidentified. The data were produced by immunoSEQ multiplex PCR, yet TCRdb's version contains in-frame clones alone and is incomplete. This sample has 45,000 to 50,000 clones, with approximately 90% found just once. This sample is drawn from a study of OX40 agonist ivuxolimab in advanced cancers. As for the study in general: Patients received the agonistic anti-OX40 (CD134) antibody ivuxolimab.

Study-wide results and caveats: Normalized expansion of T-cell clones was also low for some nonresponders. At 0.1 to 3.0 mg/kg and by week 6, clonal expansion occurred in CD4+ and CD8+ blood T cells. Among the lowest peripheral clonal expansion occurred in 0.1-3.0 mg/kg partial responders.

This TCR came from an adult with an advanced solid tumor such as melanoma, head and neck, liver or kidney cancer. The sample here was CD4+ or CD8+ T cells sorted from blood, taken in a trial of the OX40 agonist ivuxolimab.

DNA for the CDR3: TGTGCCAGCAGTTCGGGGGCGGCAGATACGCAGTATTTT. This encodes CASSSGAADTQYF. The chain joins TRBV7-6 to TRBJ2-3; D is tentatively TRBD1 or TRBD2 (6 bases each). The germline V gene has CDR1 SGHVS and CDR2 FNYEAQ. Between the trimmed V and J ends, which lost 6 bases and 4 bases, there was a span of 11 bases. The CDR3 sequence is 13 residues long. The complete variable domain, with remaining parts taken from reference TRBV7-6 and TRBJ2-3, reads GAGVSQSPRYKVTKRGQDVALRCDPISGHVSLYWYRQALGQGPEFLTYFNYEAQQDKSGLPNDRFSAERPEGSISTLTIQRTEQRDSAMYRCASSSGAADTQYFGPGTRLTVL.